Listed here are 25 T cell receptor beta chains from one sample, sequenced in a study of T cells after yellow fever vaccination. TCRdb used MiXCR to reprocess the 5' RACE reads, holding one entry per CDR3 protein. The sample shows about 170,000 distinct CDR3 sequences, around 10% of them seen only once. This material consisted of CD8+ T cells sorted from PBMCs, taken 15 days after the yellow fever booster vaccination. These receptors all stem from a man younger than 35 who received the YFV17D yellow fever vaccine.

This clonotype was observed a few times. The V and J genes are TRBV12-3 or TRBV12-4 and TRBJ1-1; D is uncertain. With 1 base removed from V and 2 bases from J, the gap between germline ends came to 8 bases. This CDR3 contains 14 residues. The CDR3 DNA follows: TGTGCCAGCAGTTTAGGACATACAAACACTGAAGCTTTCTTT. This translates into CASSLGHTNTEAFF.

The chain carries TRBV4-1 and TRBJ1-1; D is undetermined. Germline values: CDR1 MGHRA, CDR2 YSYEKL. The CDR3 runs to 15 residues. Trimming stripped 0 bases from V and 8 bases from J, with 16 bases between. The CDR3 region is CASSQDRYSPLEAFF. DNA of the CDR3: TGCGCCAGCAGCCAAGATCGATATTCCCCCCTGGAAGCTTTCTTT.

This chain uses TRBV5-1 with TRBJ2-1; a weak D match, TRBD2 (6 bases). V was clipped by 1 base and J by 9 bases, with 17 bases between them. The CDR3 has 15 residues. Germline lookup yields CDR1 SGHRS and CDR2 YFSETQ. CDR3 DNA: TGCGCCAGCAGCTTGAGGAGGGGCAGGCTCGGTGAGCAGTTCTTC. Protein: CASSLRRGRLGEQFF.

The rearrangement links TRBV7-3 to TRBJ2-3, with a tentative D call TRBD1 (5 bases). The germline gives CDR1 SGHTA, CDR2 FQGTGA. The V gene lost 5 bases and the J gene lost 4 bases, with 19 bases spanning the gap. The CDR3 loop spans 16 amino acids. CDR3 residues: CASSQQDVIGSDTQYF. The CDR3 DNA follows: TGTGCCAGCAGCCAACAGGACGTAATCGGGTCAGATACGCAGTATTTT.

This clonotype has more than one count but fewer than ten. The V call is TRBV27, the J call TRBJ2-5, with TRBD2 as a possible D gene (6 bases). The V end was cut by 4 bases, the J end by 2 bases, with 11 bases between. Per the germline V gene, CDR1 is MNHEY and CDR2 is SMNVEV (reference sequence). The CDR3 spans 14 residues. The CDR3 sequence: CASSWSGLQETQYF. CDR3 sequence (DNA): TGTGCCAGCAGTTGGTCGGGACTTCAAGAGACCCAGTACTTC.

In this sample, this clonotype turned up a few times. The J gene is TRBJ2-2, the V gene TRBV6-6; D is unresolved. CDR3 size: 13 residues. Per germline, CDR1 MNHNY and CDR2 SVGAGI (reference sequence). V was shortened by 0 bases and J by 6 bases, with 5 bases between the two germline ends. CDR3 nucleotide sequence: TGTGCCAGCAGTTACTCGGCGGCCGGGGAGCTGTTTTTT. Protein sequence: CASSYSAAGELFF.

This clonotype was seen a few times. The chain is built from TRBV7-9 and TRBJ1-5; unclear D gene. V was shortened by 4 bases and J by 1 base, with 14 bases between the two germline ends. The CDR3 spans 16 residues. Germline V gives CDR1 SEHNR, CDR2 FQNEAQ (reference sequence). CDR3 region: CASSSSTFESNQPQHF. In DNA form, the CDR3 reads TGTGCCAGCAGCTCTAGCACATTCGAGAGCAATCAGCCCCAGCATTTT.

The CDR3 reads CASRGTSGGSADTQYF. CDR3 bases: TGTGCCAGCAGGGGGACTAGCGGGGGCTCGGCAGATACGCAGTATTTT. J is TRBJ2-3 and V is TRBV5-4; 14 positions agree with TRBD2. Germline trimming cut 5 bases from V and 4 bases from J; bases unmatched to any gene: 6. The CDR3 runs to 16 residues. CDR1 is SGHNT, CDR2 YYREEE, per germline (reference sequence).

There are a few counts of this clonotype. The chain combines TRBV28 with TRBJ1-1; the match to TRBD1 covers 7 bases. The length of the CDR3 is 14 residues. Germline loops: CDR1 MDHEN, CDR2 SYDVKM. Trimming took 1 base from V and 4 from J; bases not matched to a gene: 3. For the CDR3, the DNA is TGTGCCAGCAGTTTATCCGGGACAGCCACTGAAGCTTTCTTT. It codes for CASSLSGTATEAFF.

The gene calls are TRBV29-1 and TRBJ1-2; D may be TRBD1 (5 bases). Trimming removed 1 base at V and 4 bases at J, with 16 bases between. This CDR3 spans 15 amino acids. The germline V gene encodes CDR1 SQVTM and CDR2 ANQGSEA. This chain's CDR3 is CSVEGVGARGYGYTF. The CDR3 DNA follows: TGCAGCGTTGAAGGTGTCGGGGCAAGGGGCTATGGCTACACCTTC. The whole variable domain, filled in from reference TRBV29-1 and TRBJ1-2, reads SAVISQKPSRDICQRGTSLTIQCQVDSQVTMMFWYRQQPGQSLTLIATANQGSEATYESGFVIDKFPISRPNLTFSTLTVSNMSPEDSSIYLCSVEGVGARGYGYTFGSGTRLTVV.

The CDR3 reads CASPGLAGARNEQFF. The CDR3 DNA reads as TGTGCCAGCCCAGGACTAGCGGGCGCTAGGAATGAGCAGTTCTTC. This chain connects TRBV6-4 to TRBJ2-1, with 11 bases aligning to TRBD2. This CDR3 is 15 amino acids long. V gave up 8 bases and J gave up 7 bases; unmatched junction bases: 10. Germline CDR1 MRHNA, CDR2 SNTAGT.

This clonotype was picked up a small number of times. The J gene is TRBJ2-7, the V gene TRBV24-1; weak D call: TRBD2 (5 bases). V lost 5 bases to trimming and J lost 4 bases, with 14 bases between them. The V gene's germline CDR1 is KGHDR and CDR2 SFDVKD. The CDR3 spans 14 residues. CDR3 sequence: CATSGSAEGYEQYV. The DNA for the CDR3 is TGTGCCACCAGTGGATCAGCGGAAGGTTACGAGCAGTACGTC.

V gene TRBV3-1 combines with J gene TRBJ1-1; unclear D gene. The CDR3 totals 14 residues. Germline V gives CDR1 LGHDT, CDR2 YNNKEL (reference sequence). V lost 2 bases and J lost 3, with 10 bases in between. The CDR3 loop reads CASSQWGLDTEAFF. The CDR3 region has the DNA TGTGCCAGCAGCCAATGGGGTTTGGACACTGAAGCTTTCTTT.

V usage is TRBV12-3 or TRBV12-4 and J usage is TRBJ2-7; possibly TRBD2 for D (6 bases). V lost 3 bases and J lost 3, with 9 bases in between. The CDR3 is made up of 13 amino acids. CDR3 protein: CASSFGRGYEQYV. CDR3 nucleotide sequence: TGTGCCAGCAGTTTCGGGCGGGGCTACGAGCAGTACGTC.

This clonotype was recorded at least ten times. The V and J genes are TRBV7-9 and TRBJ2-7; a possible D gene is TRBD2 (6 bases). Germline CDR1 is SEHNR and CDR2 is FQNEAQ (reference sequence). The CDR3 totals 12 residues. The V gene lost 5 bases and the J gene lost 6 bases, with 11 bases spanning the gap. The CDR3 protein is CASSPFGSEQYF. The CDR3 DNA reads TGTGCCAGCAGCCCTTTCGGGAGCGAGCAGTACTTC.

The rearrangement links TRBV5-1 to TRBJ1-2, with TRBD1 matching over 8 bases. The length of the CDR3 is 13 residues. Germline values: CDR1 SGHRS, CDR2 YFSETQ. V lost 2 bases to trimming and J lost 8 bases; unmatched junction nucleotides: 5. CDR3 amino acids: CASSLRTGQGYTF. The CDR3 coding sequence is TGCGCCAGCAGCTTACGGACAGGGCAGGGCTACACCTTC.

This clonotype appeared once. This chain connects TRBV4-1 to TRBJ2-7; D is perhaps TRBD2 (6 bases). V lost 4 bases and J lost 4, with 11 bases in between. The CDR3 is 13 residues long. Germline CDR1 is MGHRA and CDR2 is YSYEKL. The CDR3 DNA reads TGCGCCAGCAGCCGTGGGACTGGTTACGAGCAGTACTTC. It yields the protein CASSRGTGYEQYF.

This clonotype was seen many times. This chain links TRBV7-9 with TRBJ1-4; 10 bases match TRBD1. With V trimmed by 5 bases and J by 7 bases, 4 bases remained unmatched. The CDR3 has 14 amino acids. Germline V gene lookup returns CDR1 SEHNR and CDR2 FQNEAQ (reference sequence). CDR3 amino acids: CASSKTGGGEKLFF. CDR3 bases: TGTGCCAGCAGCAAGACAGGGGGCGGTGAAAAACTGTTTTTT.

This clonotype came up a few times. The V and J genes are TRBV5-1 and TRBJ2-7; 9 nucleotides agree with TRBD1. Trimming removed 4 bases from V and 4 bases from J; junction bases left unmatched: 6. Germline lookup yields CDR1 SGHRS and CDR2 YFSETQ. This CDR3 contains 14 residues. The CDR3 nucleotides read TGCGCCAGCAGCCCAACCGGGACAGGGTACGAGCAGTACTTC. It is translated as CASSPTGTGYEQYF.

The CDR3, as DNA: TGTGCCAGCCAATCGTCGCGGGCAATGGATGAAAAACTGTTTTTT. Its protein product is CASQSSRAMDEKLFF. The rearrangement uses TRBV11-1 and TRBJ1-4, with D hard to call. V was clipped by 8 bases and J by 6 bases, with 19 bases between them. Looked up from germline, CDR1 is SGHAT and CDR2 is FQDESV (reference sequence). The CDR3 is 15 amino acids. The complete variable domain, with remaining parts taken from reference TRBV11-1 and TRBJ1-4, reads EAEVAQSPRYKITEKSQAVAFWCDPISGHATLYWYRQILGQGPELLVQFQDESVVDDSQLPKDRFSAERLKGVDSTLKIQPAELGDSAMYLCASQSSRAMDEKLFFGSGTQLSVL.

CDR3 nucleotide sequence: TGCGCCAGCAGCCAAACCTCAGGGGGGAACACTGAAGCTTTCTTT. This sequence encodes CASSQTSGGNTEAFF. This sequence joins TRBV5-1 and TRBJ1-1; 7 nucleotides line up with TRBD1. Germline loops: CDR1 SGHRS, CDR2 YFSETQ. V dropped 4 bases and J dropped 1; count of bases not matched to a gene: 7. The CDR3 loop spans 15 amino acids.

This clonotype was counted ten times or more. The chain joins TRBV7-9 to TRBJ2-7; TRBD1 aligns across 8 bases. Losses at the gene ends were 4 bases for V and 4 bases for J; bases not matched to a gene: 9. CDR3 length equals 15 residues. Germline CDR1 reads SEHNR; CDR2 reads FQNEAQ (reference sequence). The CDR3 loop reads CASSSPGTGDYEQYV. CDR3 in DNA: TGTGCCAGCAGCTCCCCCGGGACAGGAGATTACGAGCAGTACGTC.

The chain joins TRBV5-1 to TRBJ2-5; 13 nucleotides agree with TRBD2. Germline lookup yields CDR1 SGHRS and CDR2 YFSETQ. The J segment lost 4 bases and the V segment lost 4 bases, leaving 13 bases of the junction unmatched. The CDR3 runs to 18 residues. The CDR3 DNA sequence: TGCGCCAGCAGCCCGACTAGCGGGGGGACATACGGACTAGAGACCCAGTACTTC. This sequence encodes CASSPTSGGTYGLETQYF.

In this sample, this clonotype turned up a few times. The V call is TRBV11-2, the J call TRBJ2-7, with D possibly TRBD1 on 5 matching bases. The V end was cut by 5 bases, the J end by 2 bases, with 13 bases between. Germline CDR1 SGHAT, CDR2 FQNNGV. The CDR3 is 14 amino acids. CDR3 in DNA: TGTGCCAGCAGCCTCAGCCAGGGCACCTACGAGCAGTACTTC. Protein sequence: CASSLSQGTYEQYF. Full variable domain (missing parts from reference TRBV11-2 and TRBJ2-7): EAGVAQSPRYKIIEKRQSVAFWCNPISGHATLYWYQQILGQGPKLLIQFQNNGVVDDSQLPKDRFSAERLKGVDSTLKIQPAKLEDSAVYLCASSLSQGTYEQYFGPGTRLTVT.

CDR3 residues: CASSYGQGYGYTF. DNA of the CDR3: TGCGCCAGCAGCTATGGACAGGGTTATGGCTACACCTTC. The gene calls are TRBV5-1 and TRBJ1-2; 8 nucleotides match TRBD1. V lost 3 bases, J lost 5 bases, and 3 bases stayed unmatched. Germline lookup yields CDR1 SGHRS and CDR2 YFSETQ. CDR3 size: 13 residues.